The rows below give T cell receptor beta chains drawn from one sample of a study of T cell responses to AZD1222 COVID-19 vaccine. Method: immunoSEQ multiplex PCR; TCRdb's copy keeps in-frame clones and lacks some. The sample comprises 100,000 to 150,000 clones, approximately 88% of which are singletons, and around 5.8% rests with the top ten. The specimen was peripheral blood, collected on day 0 of AZD1222 vaccination. These TCRs come from an adult in good health. Each CDR3 is given with its conserved first and last residue. Fields, in order: V gene, J gene, D gene, clone size, CDR3 protein, CDR3 DNA. D genes are given only for firm matches. A clone size is listed for some rows: how often the clone was seen (once, few, many), or a class if it is expanded.

>TRBV19|TRBJ1-4|NA|NA
CASRELRDGEKLFF
TGTGCCAGTAGGGAACTCAGGGATGGGGAAAAACTGTTTTTT
>TRBV29-1|TRBJ1-1|NA|few
CSVRTGLNTEAFF
TGCAGCGTGAGAACAGGGTTGAACACTGAAGCTTTCTTT
>TRBV5-4|TRBJ2-3|NA|NA
CASSLGLSTDTQYF
TGTGCCAGCAGCTTGGGGCTATCCACAGATACGCAGTATTTT
>TRBV7-7|TRBJ2-5|NA|NA
CASSWGGALRSQETQYF
TGTGCCAGCAGCTGGGGGGGGGCCCTTAGGTCCCAAGAGACCCAGTACTTC
>TRBV7-2|TRBJ2-7|TRBD1|once
CASSIGTGSYEQYF
TGTGCCAGCAGCATCGGGACAGGGTCCTACGAGCAGTACTTC
>TRBV3-1/TRBV3-2|TRBJ2-7|TRBD1|NA
CASSSSQDRADEQYF
TGTGCCAGCAGCTCGAGCCAGGACAGGGCCGACGAGCAGTACTTC
>TRBV2|TRBJ1-6|NA|few
CASRGYGSPLHF
TGTGCCAGCAGAGGCTACGGTTCACCCCTCCACTTT
>TRBV3-1/TRBV3-2|TRBJ1-2|TRBD1|NA
CASTSGTGRNGYTF
TGTGCCAGCACCTCCGGGACAGGGAGGAATGGCTACACCTTC
>TRBV6-1|TRBJ2-3|NA|NA
CASSEGWRDHTDTQYF
TGTGCCAGCAGCGAAGGTTGGCGGGATCACACAGATACGCAGTATTTT
>TRBV7-2|TRBJ2-3|TRBD2|NA
CASSLDGAGGPADTQYF
TGTGCCAGCAGCTTAGATGGAGCGGGGGGGCCCGCAGATACGCAGTATTTT
>TRBV2|TRBJ2-1|NA|NA
CASSEQGYNEQFF
TGTGCCAGCAGTGAGCAGGGTTACAATGAGCAGTTCTTC
>TRBV2|TRBJ1-2|NA|NA
CASSEDYGYTF
TGTGCCAGCAGTGAAGACTATGGCTACACCTTC
>TRBV19|TRBJ2-7|TRBD2|NA
CASSRAAGSTGYEQYF
TGTGCCAGTAGTAGAGCAGCGGGGTCAACTGGCTACGAGCAGTACTTC
>TRBV5-1|TRBJ2-3|NA|NA
CASSLTPGRPDTQYF
TGCGCCAGCAGCTTAACTCCGGGACGTCCAGATACGCAGTATTTT
>TRBV19|TRBJ1-5|TRBD1|NA
CASSIFWDRGNQPQHF
TGTGCCAGTAGTATTTTCTGGGACAGGGGCAATCAGCCCCAGCATTTT
>TRBV6-5|TRBJ1-2|TRBD1|NA
CASRKGQYYGYTF
TGTGCCAGCAGGAAGGGACAGTACTATGGCTACACCTTC
>TRBV27|TRBJ1-2|TRBD1|NA
CASSLSRDRGSAPYGYTF
TGTGCCAGCAGTTTATCACGCGACAGGGGGTCTGCTCCCTATGGCTACACCTTC
>TRBV5-4|TRBJ2-6|NA|NA
CASSSMVAGANVLTF
TGTGCCAGCAGTAGCATGGTGGCTGGGGCCAACGTCCTGACTTTC
>TRBV9|TRBJ2-2|NA|NA
CASSVAGGTTGELFF
TGTGCCAGCAGCGTAGCTGGGGGGACTACCGGGGAGCTGTTTTTT
>TRBV7-3|TRBJ2-3|NA|NA
CASSLGQNTDTQYF
TGTGCCAGCAGCTTAGGGCAGAACACAGATACGCAGTATTTT
>TRBV9|TRBJ1-3|TRBD1|NA
CASSSTGTGNTIYF
TGTGCCAGCAGCTCGACAGGGACTGGAAACACCATATATTTT
>TRBV19|TRBJ2-7|TRBD2|NA
CASRTSGIYDEQYF
TGTGCCAGCCGAACTAGCGGGATATACGACGAGCAGTACTTC
>TRBV9|TRBJ2-1|TRBD2|NA
CASSPRLAGDQQFF
TGTGCCAGCAGCCCTCGACTAGCGGGGGATCAGCAGTTCTTC
>TRBV28|TRBJ2-3|NA|NA
CASSFPWGHSTDTQYF
TGTGCCAGCAGTTTCCCTTGGGGGCATAGCACAGATACGCAGTATTTT
>TRBV10-3|TRBJ2-7|NA|NA
CASRDISIHEQYF
TGTGCCAGCCGGGACATATCCATACACGAGCAGTACTTC
>TRBV6-1|TRBJ1-3|NA|once
CASSEVLSVGLWGGNTIYF
TGTGCCAGCAGTGAAGTTTTATCGGTGGGGCTCTGGGGAGGAAACACCATATATTTT
>TRBV5-1|TRBJ2-3|TRBD1|NA
CASSSWTGDTQYF
TGCGCCAGCAGCTCCTGGACAGGAGATACGCAGTATTTT
>TRBV29-1|TRBJ1-1|NA|NA
CSAYRAGGGEAFF
TGCAGCGCTTACAGGGCGGGAGGTGGTGAAGCTTTCTTT
>TRBV20-1|TRBJ1-2|NA|NA
CSVGVNYGYTF
TGCAGTGTCGGAGTTAACTATGGCTACACCTTC
>TRBV5-1|TRBJ2-2|TRBD1|NA
CASIPPGTGTTGELFF
TGCGCCAGCATTCCCCCCGGGACAGGGACCACCGGGGAGCTGTTTTTT
>TRBV6-5|TRBJ1-6|NA|NA
CASSSGPVNSPLHF
TGTGCCAGCAGCTCTGGACCCGTTAATTCACCCCTCCACTTT
>TRBV4-3|TRBJ2-5|NA|NA
CASSQAGYTPTETQYF
TGCGCCAGCAGCCAAGCGGGGTACACCCCGACAGAGACCCAGTACTTC
>TRBV7-2|TRBJ1-2|NA|NA
CASSSRQIYGYTF
TGTGCCAGCAGCTCAAGACAGATCTATGGCTACACCTTC
>TRBV6-2/TRBV6-3|TRBJ1-1|NA|NA
CASSYGPNHAFF
TGTGCCAGCAGTTACGGGCCGAACCACGCTTTCTTT
>TRBV7-8|TRBJ2-6|NA|NA
CASSQQAVSGANVLTF
TGTGCCAGCAGCCAACAGGCTGTCTCCGGGGCCAACGTCCTGACTTTC
>TRBV6-5|TRBJ1-2|NA|NA
CASRSDSYGYTF
TGTGCCAGCAGGTCCGACAGCTATGGCTACACCTTC
>TRBV6-5|TRBJ2-3|TRBD1|NA
CASSTGTGGTDTQYF
TGTGCCAGCAGTACCGGGACAGGGGGGACAGATACGCAGTATTTT
>TRBV27|TRBJ2-2|NA|NA
CASSPTEGDYFTGELFF
TGTGCCAGCAGCCCGACGGAGGGCGACTACTTTACCGGGGAGCTGTTTTTT